Below are 22 T cell receptor beta chains sequenced from a single sample in a study of identical twins. Each CDR3 protein is one row after TCRdb ran MiXCR on the 5' RACE reads. The sample has a few hundred thousand distinct CDR3 sequences; roughly 10% are singletons. This sample also appeared in a second study, on yellow fever vaccine responses in identical twins.

Sequencing was done on a sample of CD8+ T cells sorted from blood. These receptors all stem from a woman under 30 in good health.

This clonotype appeared many times. The rearrangement joins TRBV12-3 or TRBV12-4 to TRBJ2-7; tentative D call: TRBD1 (6 bases). Between the trimmed V and J ends, which lost 5 bases and 4 bases, there was a span of 18 bases. The CDR3 covers 15 residues. The DNA for the CDR3 is TGTGCCAGCAGTCCCGACCGGGACATACGATACGAGCAGTACTTC. Amino acids: CASSPDRDIRYEQYF.

This clonotype was found many times. This rearrangement joins TRBV7-9 to TRBJ2-1; D is ambiguous. Germline CDR1 is SEHNR and CDR2 is FQNEAQ (reference sequence). The CDR3 loop spans 15 amino acids. Trimming took off 4 bases at V and 5 bases at J, with 15 bases between the two ends. CDR3 region: CASSSGFGDDNEQFF. CDR3 in DNA: TGTGCCAGCAGCTCAGGCTTTGGCGATGACAATGAGCAGTTCTTC.

At least ten counts were recorded for this clonotype. V and J are TRBV6-6 and TRBJ1-5, with 7 bases lining up with TRBD1. Germline V CDR1 and CDR2: MNHNY, SVGAGI (reference sequence). The CDR3 covers 13 residues. Unmatched junction bases numbered 5, after V lost 6 bases and J lost 6 bases. The CDR3 loop is CASRGRGPQPQHF. CDR3 nucleotides: TGTGCCAGCAGAGGTAGGGGGCCTCAGCCCCAGCATTTT.

The sample holds a few counts of this clonotype. A junction boundary mismatches the germline segment, possibly from a read error. The V gene is TRBV11-2, the J gene TRBJ2-1; the D gene is possibly TRBD2 (6 bases). The CDR3 loop spans 15 amino acids. Germline CDR1 SGHAT, CDR2 FQNNGV. The CDR3 reads CASSFVRDSNNEQFF. CDR3 DNA: TGTGCCAGCAGCTTTGTCCGGGACTCCAACAATGAGCAGTTCTTC.

This clonotype was recorded at least ten times. The genes are TRBV12-3 or TRBV12-4 and TRBJ2-1; maybe TRBD2 (6 bases). With 2 bases removed from V and 4 bases from J, the gap between germline ends came to 12 bases. The CDR3 has 15 amino acids. The CDR3, as DNA: TGTGCCAGCAGTTTATCCGGACTAATGTACAATGAGCAGTTCTTC. It codes for CASSLSGLMYNEQFF.

A few counts support this clonotype. The V and J genes are TRBV20-1 and TRBJ2-2; unclear D gene. V was trimmed by 3 bases and J by 2 bases, leaving 7 bases between them. The germline CDR1 and CDR2 sequences are DFQATT and SNEGSKA (reference sequence). The CDR3 extends over 13 amino acids. The CDR3 reads CSARGPNTGELFF. The CDR3 nucleotides are TGCAGTGCTAGGGGTCCCAACACCGGGGAGCTGTTTTTT.

The table lists this clonotype with a few counts. This chain connects TRBV7-9 to TRBJ2-1; 11 bases align to TRBD1. Germline assignment: CDR1 SEHNR and CDR2 FQNEAQ (reference sequence). J was trimmed by 9 bases and V by 4 bases; bases with no gene match: 8. The CDR3 totals 15 residues. The CDR3: CASSWADRGLGEQFF. The CDR3 region has the DNA TGTGCCAGCAGCTGGGCGGACAGGGGGCTGGGTGAGCAGTTCTTC.

V is TRBV27 and J is TRBJ2-7; the D is unclear. Trimming pared 0 bases from V and 2 bases from J, leaving 5 bases between. CDR3 size: 13 residues. CDR1 and CDR2 (germline): MNHEY, SMNVEV (reference sequence). The CDR3 region is CASSLSQAYEQYF. The CDR3 bases are TGTGCCAGCAGTTTATCTCAGGCCTACGAGCAGTACTTC.

The chain is built from TRBV7-2 and TRBJ2-1, with D perhaps matching TRBD1 or TRBD2 (5 bases each). V was shortened by 2 bases and J by 10 bases, with 15 bases between the two germline ends. Per the germline V gene, CDR1 is SGHTA and CDR2 is FQGNSA. CDR3 length: 14 amino acids. CDR3 sequence (DNA): TGTGCCAGCAGCTTAAGGGACCCCCGCGAGGAGCAGTTCTTC. Amino acids: CASSLRDPREEQFF.

For this clonotype: A single base separates this from a much larger clone, so it may be a read error. V and J are TRBV7-9 and TRBJ2-1, with no clear D. CDR1 and CDR2 (germline): SEHNR, FQNEAQ (reference sequence). The germline V and J ends were trimmed by 4 bases and 7 bases, with 8 bases remaining between them. This CDR3 is built from 12 residues. The CDR3 here is CASSSHLNEQFF. The CDR3, as DNA: TGTGCCAGCAGCTCCCATCTTAATGAGCAGTTCTTC.

This clonotype appeared a few times. The chain carries TRBV15 and TRBJ2-1, with 8 bases lining up with TRBD1. The germline V gene has CDR1 LNHNV and CDR2 YYDKDF (reference sequence). Trimming at V came to 4 bases and at J to 6 bases, leaving 11 bases not matched to a gene. CDR3 size: 16 residues. This CDR3 reads CATSKSDREVFNEQFF. The CDR3, as DNA: TGTGCCACCAGCAAATCGGACAGGGAAGTCTTCAATGAGCAGTTCTTC.

This clonotype was seen more than once but under ten times. The rearrangement uses TRBV20-1 and TRBJ2-2, with TRBD2 as a possible D gene (6 bases). Germline V lookup: CDR1 DFQATT, CDR2 SNEGSKA (reference sequence). Trimming took 5 bases from V and 2 from J, leaving 9 bases between them. The CDR3 is 13 amino acids. The CDR3 sequence is CSAGRTNTGELFF. CDR3 coding DNA: TGCAGTGCTGGGAGGACAAACACCGGGGAGCTGTTTTTT.

This clonotype was seen more than once but under ten times. This CDR3 is CASSLVRAAEAFF. In DNA form, the CDR3 reads TGTGCCAGCAGCTTGGTGAGGGCAGCTGAAGCTTTCTTT. The chain recombines TRBV5-5 with TRBJ1-1; D unresolved. Germline CDR1 reads SGHKS; CDR2 reads YYEKEE (reference sequence). V lost 0 bases to trimming and J lost 6 bases, with 9 bases between them. The CDR3 has 13 residues.

This clonotype was seen at least ten times. The rearrangement joins TRBV7-9 to TRBJ1-4; TRBD1 might be the D (6 bases). The CDR3 sequence is 12 residues long. Germline CDR1 reads SEHNR; CDR2 reads FQNEAQ (reference sequence). The ends were cut back, 4 bases at V and 12 bases at J, with 12 bases in the middle. This chain's CDR3 is CASSSRGAELFF. The CDR3 bases are TGTGCCAGCAGCTCCCGGGGGGCGGAACTGTTTTTT.

This clonotype was counted at least ten times. The chain combines TRBV29-1 with TRBJ1-1; weak D call: TRBD1 (6 bases). The CDR3 loop spans 14 amino acids. Germline loops: CDR1 SQVTM, CDR2 ANQGSEA. With 3 bases removed from V and 3 bases from J, the gap between germline ends came to 14 bases. The CDR3 DNA sequence: TGCAGCGTTGAGGGACATGGTCGGGACACTGAAGCTTTCTTT. It translates to CSVEGHGRDTEAFF.

This clonotype has at least ten counts. CDR3 in DNA: TGTGCCAGCAGCTTCTTAGACCCTCAGCCAGGAAACACCATATATTTT. Translating it yields CASSFLDPQPGNTIYF. The genes are TRBV13 and TRBJ1-3; D remains ambiguous. The length of the CDR3 is 16 residues. V shed 3 bases and J shed 4 bases, with 16 bases lying between them. The germline CDR1 and CDR2 sequences are PRHDT and FYEKMQ (reference sequence).

This clonotype came up many times. This chain joins TRBV7-9 and TRBJ2-7, with TRBD1 matching over 7 bases. Germline V gene sequence: CDR1 SEHNR, CDR2 FQNEAQ (reference sequence). V dropped 4 bases and J dropped 0; count of bases not matched to a gene: 3. The CDR3 has 14 amino acids. The CDR3, as DNA: TGTGCCAGCAGCTCCGGGACAGACTCCTACGAGCAGTACTTC. This sequence encodes CASSSGTDSYEQYF.

In its sample, this clonotype was seen a few times. This rearrangement joins TRBV12-3 or TRBV12-4 to TRBJ2-1, with TRBD2 identical over 9 bases. Trimming cost V 6 bases and J 8 bases; bases outside gene matches: 8. The CDR3 loop spans 14 amino acids. The CDR3 DNA reads as TGTGCCAGCAGCGGGATAGCGGGAGTCTATGAGCAGTTCTTC. This codes for CASSGIAGVYEQFF.

This clonotype was counted ten times or more. The V call is TRBV3-1, the J call TRBJ2-2; maybe TRBD1 (6 bases). CDR1 is LGHDT, CDR2 YNNKEL, per germline (reference sequence). CDR3 size: 16 residues. V gave up 4 bases and J gave up 5 bases, with 17 bases separating them. Here the CDR3 DNA reads TGTGCCAGCAGCCCTGACAGGAGCCTGGGGACCGGGGAGCTGTTTTTT. As protein: CASSPDRSLGTGELFF.

Here the CDR3 DNA reads TGTGCCAGCAGTTACCAGAGTCCCTACAATGAGCAGTTCTTC. Its protein product is CASSYQSPYNEQFF. V and J are TRBV28 and TRBJ2-1; D remains ambiguous. V lost 4 bases to trimming and J lost 2 bases, with 9 bases between them. The CDR3 spans 14 residues. CDR1 is MDHEN, CDR2 SYDVKM, per germline.

A few counts support this clonotype. The V call is TRBV2, the J call TRBJ1-2, with TRBD1 matching over 9 bases. Germline lookup yields CDR1 SNHLY and CDR2 FYNNEI. After removal of 8 bases from V and 5 bases from J, the junction contained 6 bases not matched to a gene. This CDR3 spans 13 amino acids. This CDR3 reads CASPSDRGYGYTF. CDR3 in DNA: TGTGCCAGCCCTTCGGACAGGGGATATGGCTACACCTTC. Looking up the rest from reference TRBV2 and TRBJ1-2 gives the full variable domain: EPEVTQTPSHQVTQMGQEVILRCVPISNHLYFYWYRQILGQKVEFLVSFYNNEISEKSEIFDDQFSVERPDGSNFTLKIRSTKLEDSAMYFCASPSDRGYGYTFGSGTRLTVV.

This clonotype has only a few counts. V is TRBV7-9 and J is TRBJ2-1, with 9 bases aligning to TRBD2. Germline CDR1 reads SEHNR; CDR2 reads FQNEAQ (reference sequence). This CDR3 spans 15 amino acids. J gave up 3 bases and V 5 bases, and 5 bases lay outside the gene matches. CDR3 sequence: CASSPSGGNYNEQFF. The CDR3 DNA reads TGTGCCAGCAGCCCGAGCGGGGGGAACTACAATGAGCAGTTCTTC.